This T cell receptor (beta chain) was found in a study of blood T cell repertoires in COVID-19. This table comes from immunoSEQ multiplex PCR, and its TCRdb copy is limited to in-frame clones, with some not included. The table has 330,000 or so clones, about 88% seen once. CDR1 is ENHRY and CDR2 is SYGVKD in the germline V gene. The germline V and J ends were trimmed by 4 bases and 5 bases, with 12 bases remaining between them. There are 13 residues in the CDR3. A single count supports this clone. This chain connects TRBV10-3 to TRBJ2-7; D possibly corresponds to TRBD2 (6 bases). The clonotype was recovered from a woman aged 25-40 years who had recovered from COVID-19. Sequencing was carried out using PBMCs or T cells enriched from blood (not recorded which). In DNA form, the CDR3 reads TGTGCCATCAGTGGGCGGGGTTTTGACGAGCAGTACTTC. Translating gives CAISGRGFDEQYF.